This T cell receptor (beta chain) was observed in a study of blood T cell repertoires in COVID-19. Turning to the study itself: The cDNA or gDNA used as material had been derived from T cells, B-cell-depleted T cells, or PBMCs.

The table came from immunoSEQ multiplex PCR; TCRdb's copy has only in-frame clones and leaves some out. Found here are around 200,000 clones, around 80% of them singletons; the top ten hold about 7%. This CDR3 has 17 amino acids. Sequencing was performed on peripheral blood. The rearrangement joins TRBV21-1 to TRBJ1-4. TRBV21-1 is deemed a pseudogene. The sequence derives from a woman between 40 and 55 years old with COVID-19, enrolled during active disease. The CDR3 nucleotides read TGTGCCAGCAGCAAAAGTCGAGCTTCCGGGGCTAATGAAAAACTGTTTTTT. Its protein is CASSKSRASGANEKLFF.